This passage covers 2 T cell receptor beta chains from one sample sequenced in a study of blood T cell repertoires in COVID-19. Only in-frame clones appear in the TCRdb table, and some are missing; sequencing was by immunoSEQ multiplex PCR. The sample yields about 260,000 clones, about 90% seen once. The sample comprised PBMCs or T cells enriched from blood (not recorded which). Receptors were obtained from a man between 45 and 60 years old who had been exposed to COVID-19.

The chain uses TRBV19 and TRBJ2-5; 12 bases are shared with TRBD1. The ends lost 4 bases at V and 5 bases at J; junction bases unmatched: 8. This CDR3 contains 16 residues. Germline V gives CDR1 LNHDA, CDR2 SQIVND (reference sequence). CDR3 sequence: CASSTLPGQGAETQYF. CDR3 DNA: TGTGCCAGTAGTACCCTCCCGGGACAGGGGGCTGAGACCCAGTACTTC. Filled out from reference TRBV19 and TRBJ2-5, the complete variable domain reads DGGITQSPKYLFRKEGQNVTLSCEQNLNHDAMYWYRQDPGQGLRLIYYSQIVNDFQKGDIAEGYSVSREKKESFPLTVTSAQKNPTAFYLCASSTLPGQGAETQYFGPGTRLLVL.

This clone was observed once. The chain couples TRBV2 to TRBJ2-2; D is undetermined. Germline CDR1 and CDR2: SNHLY and FYNNEI. The CDR3 runs 13 residues. Trimming left V 7 bases short and J 0 bases short, with 6 bases between. CDR3 coding DNA: TGTGCCAGCAAATACACGAACACCGGGGAGCTGTTTTTT. Translated, it gives CASKYTNTGELFF.